This T cell receptor (beta chain) was profiled in a study of OX40 agonist ivuxolimab in advanced cancers. The method was immunoSEQ multiplex PCR; TCRdb's version includes in-frame clones alone and lacks a portion of them. The data show about 55,000 clones, with approximately 83% seen just once and roughly an eighth held by the top ten. Per the germline V gene, CDR1 is MNHEY and CDR2 is SMNVEV (reference sequence). The CDR3 totals 16 residues. V lost 5 bases and J lost 4; bases outside the gene matches: 10. The chain couples TRBV27 to TRBJ2-1; the match to TRBD2 covers 8 bases. This material consisted of CD4+ or CD8+ T cells sorted from blood, taken in a trial of the OX40 agonist ivuxolimab. This sequence originates from an adult with an advanced solid tumor such as melanoma, head and neck, liver or kidney cancer. CDR3 DNA sequence: TGTGCCAGCAGTCGTTCCGGGACTAGGAATTACAATGAGCAGTTCTTC. Its translation: CASSRSGTRNYNEQFF.